Listed below are T cell receptor beta chains from one sample, sequenced in a study of cytomegalovirus exposure and HLA in healthy donors. The assay was immunoSEQ multiplex PCR, and TCRdb's table has in-frame clones only and misses some. The top ten clones hold 7% of a sample with approximately 160,000 clones, 65% to 80% of them seen once. Material for sequencing was PBMCs. The receptors stem from a woman in her 40s in good health and CMV-seropositive. Each CDR3 is given with its conserved first and last residue. Fields, in order: J gene, V gene, D gene, clone size, CDR3 protein, CDR3 DNA. The D gene is left open where the match is weak. Expanded clones get a size class; other rows say once, few or many, or leave the size out.

TRBJ1-2 TRBV19 . . CASSIQEANFGYGYTF TGTGCCAGTAGTATCCAGGAGGCAAACTTCGGCTATGGCTACACCTTC
TRBJ1-2 TRBV7-9 . once CASSFNEVSYGYTF TGTGCCAGCAGCTTTAATGAGGTCAGCTATGGCTACACCTTC
TRBJ2-1 TRBV7-2 TRBD2 once CASSPHGLGMYNEQFF TGTGCCAGCAGCCCCCACGGACTAGGCATGTACAATGAGCAGTTCTTC
TRBJ1-2 TRBV20-1 . once CSALEAGVYTF TGCAGTGCCTTAGAAGCAGGGGTCTACACCTTC
TRBJ2-7 TRBV2 TRBD1 . CASRAGTGATYEQYF TGTGCCAGCAGGGCCGGGACAGGGGCTACCTACGAGCAGTACTTC
TRBJ1-1 TRBV19 . . CASSRQGSEAFF TGTGCCAGTAGTCGCCAGGGCAGTGAAGCTTTCTTT
TRBJ1-4 TRBV27 . . CASSLRGMSEKLFF TGTGCCAGCAGTTTGCGGGGGATGTCGGAAAAACTGTTTTTT
TRBJ1-1 TRBV19 . once CASSAYSPSREGTEAFF TGTGCCAGTAGTGCCTATTCTCCCAGCAGGGAGGGCACTGAAGCTTTCTTT
TRBJ2-5 TRBV5-4 TRBD2 once CASSSAGGRPETQYF TGTGCCAGCAGCTCAGCGGGGGGGCGTCCGGAGACCCAGTACTTC
TRBJ2-7 TRBV30 . . CAWSAFSYEQYF TGTGCCTGGAGTGCCTTCTCCTACGAGCAGTACTTC
TRBJ1-3 TRBV5-1 . once CASSPDGGRGGNTIYF TGCGCCAGCAGCCCGGACGGGGGTCGGGGCGGAAACACCATATATTTT
TRBJ2-3 TRBV11-2 TRBD2 . CASSLDLLAGGGWTDTQYF TGTGCCAGCAGCTTAGATCTACTAGCGGGGGGCGGCTGGACAGATACGCAGTATTTT
TRBJ2-2 TRBV27 . . CASGSTGRVTGELFF TGTGCCAGCGGCTCTACAGGGCGGGTCACCGGGGAGCTGTTTTTT
TRBJ1-2 TRBV28 TRBD1 . CASSLSGTGVSDGYTF TGTGCCAGCAGTTTATCCGGGACAGGGGTCTCTGACGGCTACACCTTC
TRBJ1-1 TRBV5-1 . . CASTAGRYTEAFF TGCGCCAGCACCGCAGGGCGGTACACTGAAGCTTTCTTT
TRBJ1-1 TRBV29-1 TRBD1 once CSVDRQGQEAFF TGCAGCGTTGATCGACAGGGACAGGAAGCTTTCTTT
TRBJ2-2 TRBV6-6 . . CATTYYGELFF TGTGCCACCACTTATTACGGGGAGCTGTTTTTT
TRBJ2-3 TRBV4-2 TRBD2 few CASALAGGSDTQYF TGTGCCAGCGCACTAGCGGGGGGGTCAGATACGCAGTATTTT
TRBJ2-3 TRBV25-1 TRBD1 few CASRGQTEYTQYF TGTGCCAGCAGGGGACAGACCGAATATACGCAGTATTTT
TRBJ2-7 TRBV7-9 . . CSSSLVGASYEQYF TGTTCCAGCAGCTTGGTAGGGGCCTCCTACGAGCAGTACTTC
TRBJ2-7 TRBV19 TRBD1 . CASTGTESYEQYF TGTGCCAGTACCGGGACAGAGTCCTACGAGCAGTACTTC
TRBJ1-2 TRBV9 . . CASSVGSGGNAYYGYTF TGTGCCAGCAGCGTAGGATCCGGGGGAAACGCCTACTATGGCTACACCTTC
TRBJ1-1 TRBV5-1 . . CASSKDFSEAFF TGCGCCAGCAGCAAAGACTTTTCTGAAGCTTTCTTT
TRBJ2-5 TRBV7-9 . . CASSFETSQYF TGTGCCAGCAGCTTTGAAACTTCTCAGTACTTC
TRBJ1-1 TRBV4-2 . . CASSQAPGNMNTEAFF TGTGCCAGCAGCCAAGCGCCAGGTAATATGAACACTGAAGCTTTCTTT
TRBJ1-4 TRBV7-2 TRBD1 . CASSPRTGQDEKLFF TGTGCCAGCAGCCCTCGGACAGGGCAGGATGAAAAACTGTTTTTT
TRBJ2-3 TRBV9 . . CASSVRARDTQYF TGTGCCAGCAGCGTAAGAGCGAGAGATACGCAGTATTTT
TRBJ2-5 TRBV6-5 . . CASNRRGPEETQYF TGTGCCAGCAACCGTAGAGGGCCGGAAGAGACCCAGTACTTC
TRBJ1-1 TRBV7-2 TRBD1 . CASSFTGVPEAFF TGTGCCAGCAGCTTCACAGGGGTACCTGAAGCTTTCTTT
TRBJ1-6 TRBV11-2 TRBD1 . CASSTWDRNSPLHF TGTGCCAGCAGCACCTGGGACAGAAATTCACCCCTCCACTTT
TRBJ2-1 TRBV9 TRBD2 . CASSLLDLAGYNEQFF TGTGCCAGCAGCCTACTTGACCTAGCGGGGTACAATGAGCAGTTCTTC
TRBJ2-6 TRBV25-1 . once CASSRQGANGLTF TGTGCCAGCAGTCGGCAAGGGGCCAACGGCCTGACTTTC
TRBJ2-2 TRBV9 . . CASSVASGVGELFF TGTGCCAGCAGCGTAGCATCGGGGGTCGGGGAGCTGTTTTTT
TRBJ2-1 TRBV5-1 TRBD1 . CASSSGTVHNEQFF TGCGCCAGCAGCTCTGGGACAGTTCACAATGAGCAGTTCTTC
TRBJ2-1 TRBV7-2 . . CASSLSSGGGFYNEQFF TGTGCCAGCAGCCTTTCTTCTGGGGGAGGTTTCTACAATGAGCAGTTCTTC
TRBJ2-3 TRBV7-3 TRBD2 . CASSRAPSGGAGDTQYF TGTGCCAGCAGCCGCGCTCCTAGCGGGGGGGCGGGAGATACGCAGTATTTT
TRBJ2-5 TRBV19 TRBD2 . CASSMPSGGATETQYF TGTGCCAGTAGTATGCCTAGCGGGGGGGCAACGGAGACCCAGTACTTC
TRBJ1-3 TRBV5-1 . . CASSLGLVPSGNTIYF TGCGCCAGCAGCTTGGGTTTAGTCCCGTCCGGAAACACCATATATTTT
TRBJ2-3 TRBV27 TRBD2 . CASSLRGLAGGRTDTQYF TGTGCCAGCAGTTTACGGGGACTAGCGGGGGGTAGAACAGATACGCAGTATTTT
TRBJ1-6 TRBV7-9 . . CASSLRGSPLHF TGTGCCAGCAGTCTTCGAGGCTCACCCCTCCACTTT
TRBJ2-5 TRBV6-1 . . CASSEAFPPRGTQYF TGTGCCAGCAGTGAAGCTTTCCCCCCCCGGGGGACCCAGTACTTC
TRBJ2-7 TRBV5-6 . . CASSLAGKIPHYEQYF TGTGCCAGCAGCTTGGCCGGGAAGATCCCGCACTACGAGCAGTACTTC
TRBJ1-6 TRBV7-2 . . CASSLTVNNSPLHF TGTGCCAGCAGCTTGACAGTAAATAATTCACCCCTCCACTTT